What follows is one T cell receptor (beta chain) and its context. Everyone who donated was a Caucasian adult who lived in Nashville, Tennessee. This record belongs to a study of shared clonotypes between healthy human individuals. The CDR3 has 14 amino acids. Germline CDR1 is GTSNPN and CDR2 is SVGIG (reference sequence). Trimming took 8 bases from V and 2 from J, leaving 19 bases between them. The assay used deep level. Per the study methods: ImmunoSEQ output held junction-only sequences without quality scores, so filtering differed. TCRdb's copy holds only in-frame clones and misses some; the assay was immunoSEQ multiplex PCR. Clone size and the V and J calls come from that table; the DNA yielded D and trimming. Altogether about half a million clones are present, roughly 85% being singletons, with the ten largest covering about 12%.

J is TRBJ2-7 and V is TRBV30; D could derive from TRBD1 or TRBD2 (5 bases each). This TCR was recovered from a woman aged 40-49 years in good health. Some clones in this sample may be carry-over from other donors' samples. Sequenced sample: PBMCs. The CDR3 DNA reads TGTGCCCGGGGCCTGGTGCGGGTTACCTACGAGCAGTACTTC. Encoded protein: CARGLVRVTYEQYF.